These 9 T cell receptor beta chains came from one sample sequenced in a study of blood T cell repertoires in COVID-19. Some clones are missing from TCRdb's copy, which holds only in-frame ones; the method was immunoSEQ multiplex PCR. In the table there are 90,000 to 120,000 clones, 80% to 90% of which are singletons. Specimen: peripheral blood. These receptors were obtained from a man between 35 and 55 years old with active or convalescent COVID-19.

The CDR3 nucleotides read TGTGCCAGCAGCCAAGCTGCAGCGGGAGACTACAATGAGCAGTTCTTC. Translation gives CASSQAAAGDYNEQFF. The chain recombines TRBV4-2 with TRBJ2-1; 8 nucleotides agree with TRBD2. The CDR3 loop spans 16 amino acids. V dropped 1 base and J dropped 3; count of bases not matched to a gene: 5. Germline CDR1 is LGHNA and CDR2 is YNFKEQ.

The J gene is TRBJ2-7, the V gene TRBV28; 10 bases are shared with TRBD1. CDR3 length equals 15 residues. The V and J ends lost 2 bases and 3 bases, in that order; junction bases with no gene match: 4. Germline V gene data show CDR1 as MDHEN and CDR2 as SYDVKM. For the CDR3, the DNA is TGTGCCAGCAGTTTACGGACAGGGGGGGTCTACGAGCAGTACTTC. As protein: CASSLRTGGVYEQYF.

The V call is TRBV7-3, the J call TRBJ2-5, with TRBD1 matching over 9 bases. This CDR3 spans 16 amino acids. V shed 5 bases and J 4 bases; nucleotides not matched to a gene: 11. Germline-derived CDR1 and CDR2 are SGHTA and FQGTGA. CDR3 protein: CASSQKGQGFGETQYF. Written as DNA, the CDR3 is TGTGCCAGCAGCCAAAAAGGACAGGGGTTTGGAGAGACCCAGTACTTC.

The rearrangement links TRBV30 to TRBJ1-2, with D tentatively TRBD1 (5 bases). This CDR3 contains 14 residues. V lost 0 bases to trimming and J lost 5 bases, with 13 bases between them. The V gene's germline CDR1 is GTSNPN and CDR2 SVGIG (reference sequence). The DNA for the CDR3 is TGTGCCTGGAGTGTAGGCGCAGGGCCATATGGCTACACCTTC. This sequence encodes CAWSVGAGPYGYTF.

The chain has TRBV3-1 (or the pseudogene TRBV3-2) and TRBJ1-5; 9 bases fit TRBD1. This CDR3 spans 15 amino acids. With V trimmed by 3 bases and J by 4 bases, 4 bases remained unmatched. Germline CDR1 reads LGHDT; CDR2 reads YNNKEL (reference sequence). CDR3 loop: CASSQDRGQNQPQHF. DNA of the CDR3: TGTGCCAGCAGCCAGGACAGGGGTCAGAATCAGCCCCAGCATTTT.

The V and J genes are TRBV30 and TRBJ2-2; TRBD2 aligns across 11 bases. The germline V gene encodes CDR1 GTSNPN and CDR2 SVGIG (reference sequence). CDR3 size: 15 residues. The ends lost 8 bases at V and 5 bases at J; junction bases unmatched: 10. The CDR3 reads CALRSTSGRTGELFF. CDR3 in DNA: TGTGCCCTACGCTCTACTAGCGGGAGAACCGGGGAGCTGTTTTTT.

The V gene is TRBV10-3, the J gene TRBJ2-5; tentatively, D is TRBD2 (6 bases). The ends were cut back, 1 base at V and 3 bases at J, with 9 bases in the middle. Germline loops: CDR1 ENHRY, CDR2 SYGVKD. The CDR3 sequence is 14 residues long. CDR3 bases: TGTGCCATCAGTGAGTGGGACTTAGAAGAGACCCAGTACTTC. It specifies CAISEWDLEETQYF.

The chain uses TRBV7-9 and TRBJ2-7; TRBD2 might be the D (6 bases). The ends were cut back, 8 bases at V and 3 bases at J, with 11 bases in the middle. CDR1 and CDR2 (germline): SEHNR, FQNEAQ (reference sequence). The CDR3 has 12 residues. CDR3 in amino acids: CASGSRDYEQYF. CDR3 nucleotide sequence: TGTGCCAGCGGTTCGCGGGACTACGAGCAGTACTTC.

This chain connects TRBV24-1 to TRBJ2-7, with TRBD2 as a possible D gene (6 bases). CDR3 length equals 17 residues. CDR1 and CDR2 from the germline V gene are KGHDR and SFDVKD. V was clipped by 7 bases and J by 3 bases, with 24 bases between them. In DNA form, the CDR3 reads TGTGCCACCAGCCGGCGGGACTCGTTAGGGGAAGGCTACGAGCAGTACTTC. It translates to CATSRRDSLGEGYEQYF.